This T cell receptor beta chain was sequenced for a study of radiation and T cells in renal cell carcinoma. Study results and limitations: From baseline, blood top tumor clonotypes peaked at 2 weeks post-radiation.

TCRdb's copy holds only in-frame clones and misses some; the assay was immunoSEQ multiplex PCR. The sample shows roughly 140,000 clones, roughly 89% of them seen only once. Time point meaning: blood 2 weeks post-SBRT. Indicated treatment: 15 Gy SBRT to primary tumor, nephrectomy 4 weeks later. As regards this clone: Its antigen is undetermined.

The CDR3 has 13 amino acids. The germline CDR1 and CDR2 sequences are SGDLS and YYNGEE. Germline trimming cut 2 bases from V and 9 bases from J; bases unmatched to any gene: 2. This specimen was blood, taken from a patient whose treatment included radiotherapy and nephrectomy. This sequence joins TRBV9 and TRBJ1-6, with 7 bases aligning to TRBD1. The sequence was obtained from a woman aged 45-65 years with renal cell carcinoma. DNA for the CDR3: TGTGCCAGCAGCGTCGCAGGGGGTTCACCCCTCCACTTT. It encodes CASSVAGGSPLHF.